One and the same sample provided the 31 T cell receptor beta chains below, sequenced in a study of a mutant IDH1 vaccine in newly diagnosed glioma. Time point given: week 47, end of study. A 20-mer mutant IDH1 peptide at 300 ug was injected subcutaneously with topical imiquimod. Their specific antigens are unknown. The data were produced by immunoSEQ multiplex PCR, yet TCRdb's version contains in-frame clones alone and is incomplete. The sample records about 56,000 clones, roughly four fifths being singletons. Here the sequenced sample was PBMCs, taken from a glioma patient whose treatment included an IDH1 peptide vaccine. These receptors originate from a woman aged 50 to 65 with glioma.

CDR3 residues: CSVEMGAEQYF. In DNA form, the CDR3 reads TGCAGCGTTGAGATGGGGGCCGAGCAGTACTTC. The V gene is TRBV29-1, the J gene TRBJ2-5; D is possibly TRBD1 (6 bases). The end of the DNA is better explained by TRBJ2-7, so the J call may be wrong. The germline V gene encodes CDR1 SQVTM and CDR2 ANQGSEA. CDR3 length: 11 amino acids.

In this sample, this clone turned up a few times. The rearrangement joins TRBV9 to TRBJ2-2; D is uncertain. Looked up from germline, CDR1 is SGDLS and CDR2 is YYNGEE. Trimming removed 0 bases at V and 6 bases at J, with 0 bases between. The CDR3 is 11 amino acids. CDR3 region: CASSVAGELFF. The CDR3 nucleotides read TGTGCCAGCAGCGTAGCCGGGGAGCTGTTTTTT.

V and J are TRBV4-1 and TRBJ1-1; 8 nucleotides align to TRBD1. This CDR3 spans 14 amino acids. With 4 bases clipped from V and 4 bases from J, the junction kept 5 bases outside the gene matches. Germline CDR1 reads MGHRA; CDR2 reads YSYEKL. The CDR3 nucleotides are TGCGCCAGCAGCCCCCAGGGGGCTGGCACTGAAGCTTTCTTT. Translated: CASSPQGAGTEAFF.

This rearrangement joins TRBV5-1 to TRBJ2-7; 8 positions match TRBD1. This CDR3 has 15 residues. CDR1 and CDR2 (germline): SGHRS, YFSETQ. V shed 1 base and J 7 bases; nucleotides not matched to a gene: 10. For the CDR3, the DNA is TGCGCCAGCAGCTTGCAGACAGGGGACTCGGGGGAGCAGTACTTC. Its protein is CASSLQTGDSGEQYF.

This clone appeared a few times. CDR3 DNA sequence: TGTGCCAGCAGCCAAGATATGGTTAAGCGGGAAATCAACACCGGGGAGCTGTTTTTT. Translated: CASSQDMVKREINTGELFF. J is TRBJ2-2 and V is TRBV4-2, with 7 bases that match TRBD2. Looked up from germline, CDR1 is LGHNA and CDR2 is YNFKEQ. J was trimmed by 2 bases and V by 0 bases; bases with no gene match: 12. CDR3 length: 19 residues.

This clone was seen just once. J is TRBJ1-4 and V is TRBV19; D is unresolved. V lost 3 bases, J lost 0 bases, and 5 bases lay in between. CDR3 length: 14 residues. CDR1 and CDR2 (germline): LNHDA, SQIVND (reference sequence). The CDR3 region is CASSITATNEKLFF. In DNA, the CDR3 is TGTGCCAGTAGTATCACAGCAACTAATGAAAAACTGTTTTTT. Full variable domain (remainder filled in from reference TRBV19 and TRBJ1-4): DGGITQSPKYLFRKEGQNVTLSCEQNLNHDAMYWYRQDPGQGLRLIYYSQIVNDFQKGDIAEGYSVSREKKESFPLTVTSAQKNPTAFYLCASSITATNEKLFFGSGTQLSVL.

This clone was seen a few times. V gene TRBV7-2 combines with J gene TRBJ1-2; TRBD1 aligns across 8 bases. With V trimmed by 5 bases and J by 4 bases, 9 bases remained unmatched. CDR3 length: 15 residues. CDR1 and CDR2 (germline): SGHTA, FQGNSA. This CDR3 reads CASSPSGGTGYGYTF. For the CDR3, the DNA is TGTGCCAGCAGCCCATCTGGGGGGACAGGCTATGGCTACACCTTC.

This clone is medium-sized within its sample. The J gene is TRBJ1-1, the V gene TRBV2; 12 bases are shared with TRBD1. The trim removed 6 bases at V and 7 bases at J, leaving 9 bases unmatched. CDR1 and CDR2 from the germline V gene are SNHLY and FYNNEI. The CDR3 totals 15 residues. CDR3: CASSGDRGRMSEAFF. CDR3 coding DNA: TGTGCCAGCAGCGGGGACAGGGGGCGTATGAGTGAAGCTTTCTTT.

The rearrangement uses TRBV15 and TRBJ1-1; 7 bases fit TRBD1. J was trimmed by 4 bases and V by 10 bases; bases with no gene match: 12. The germline CDR1 and CDR2 sequences are LNHNV and YYDKDF (reference sequence). The CDR3 has 14 residues. The CDR3 nucleotides are TGTGCCAGCAGGATCAAACAGGGGACCACTGAAGCTTTCTTT. It encodes CASRIKQGTTEAFF.

This chain uses TRBV6-6 with TRBJ2-7, with a weak D call TRBD1 (5 bases). The germline gives CDR1 MNHNY, CDR2 SVGAGI (reference sequence). V shed 5 bases and J shed 5 bases, with 13 bases lying between them. This CDR3 spans 13 amino acids. The CDR3 sequence: CASSPVAGNEQYF. Written as DNA, the CDR3 is TGTGCCAGCAGTCCCGTGGCAGGGAACGAGCAGTACTTC.

The chain is built from TRBV27 and TRBJ1-2; D is perhaps TRBD1 (5 bases). CDR1 and CDR2 from the germline V gene are MNHEY and SMNVEV (reference sequence). The V gene lost 0 bases and the J gene lost 2 bases, with 10 bases spanning the gap. The CDR3 sequence is 15 residues long. CDR3 residues: CASSLSGRANYGYTF. The CDR3 bases are TGTGCCAGCAGTTTATCGGGCAGGGCAAACTATGGCTACACCTTC.

The V and J genes are TRBV9 and TRBJ1-3; 8 bases are shared with TRBD1. CDR1 is SGDLS and CDR2 is YYNGEE in the germline V gene. Germline trimming cut 2 bases from V and 0 bases from J; bases unmatched to any gene: 4. The CDR3 runs 16 residues. CDR3 residues: CASSVGQGLSGNTIYF. The DNA of the CDR3 is TGTGCCAGCAGCGTCGGACAGGGCCTCTCTGGAAACACCATATATTTT.

The J gene is TRBJ1-5, the V gene TRBV27; TRBD1 matches 8 bases. The CDR3 contains 15 residues. The ends lost 3 bases at V and 7 bases at J; junction bases unmatched: 8. Germline V CDR1 and CDR2: MNHEY, SMNVEV (reference sequence). This CDR3 is CASSFTQGAGQPQHF. CDR3 bases: TGTGCCAGCAGTTTCACTCAGGGGGCAGGGCAGCCCCAGCATTTT.

This clone was found a few times. This rearrangement joins TRBV2 to TRBJ2-7; either TRBD1 or TRBD2 may supply D (5 bases each). The germline V gene has CDR1 SNHLY and CDR2 FYNNEI. V dropped 2 bases and J dropped 3 bases, with 20 bases sitting between them. The CDR3 is 17 residues long. The CDR3 nucleotides read TGTGCCAGCAGTGAACAGTGGGACCGGGTTAAGGACTACGAGCAGTACTTC. Its protein is CASSEQWDRVKDYEQYF. Together with reference TRBV2 and TRBJ2-7, the CDR3 gives the full variable domain: EPEVTQTPSHQVTQMGQEVILRCVPISNHLYFYWYRQILGQKVEFLVSFYNNEISEKSEIFDDQFSVERPDGSNFTLKIRSTKLEDSAMYFCASSEQWDRVKDYEQYFGPGTRLTVT.

This chain links TRBV9 with TRBJ1-1; D is unresolved. The V end lost 4 bases, the J end lost 1 base, and 14 bases lay between the germline ends. CDR3 length: 15 amino acids. Germline V gives CDR1 SGDLS, CDR2 YYNGEE. CDR3 loop: CASSPVRFPNTEAFF. Here the CDR3 DNA reads TGTGCCAGCAGCCCGGTCAGATTTCCGAACACTGAAGCTTTCTTT. Variable domain in full (rest from reference TRBV9 and TRBJ1-1): DSGVTQTPKHLITATGQRVTLRCSPRSGDLSVYWYQQSLDQGLQFLIQYYNGEERAKGNILERFSAQQFPDLHSELNLSSLELGDSALYFCASSPVRFPNTEAFFGQGTRLTVV.

The rearrangement uses TRBV11-2 and TRBJ1-1; D unresolved. V dropped 4 bases and J dropped 4 bases, with 13 bases sitting between them. Per germline, CDR1 SGHAT and CDR2 FQNNGV. There are 14 residues in the CDR3. The CDR3 loop reads CASSYGGVGTEAFF. CDR3 DNA sequence: TGTGCCAGCAGCTACGGCGGGGTTGGCACTGAAGCTTTCTTT.

The rearrangement joins TRBV5-4 to TRBJ1-2; D is ambiguous. CDR1 SGHNT and CDR2 YYREEE come from the germline V gene (reference sequence). The CDR3 is 15 amino acids. V gave up 4 bases and J gave up 6 bases, with 19 bases separating them. CDR3 DNA: TGTGCCAGCAGCCCGGGAGCGATTGGGAAGAATGGCTACACCTTC. It specifies CASSPGAIGKNGYTF.

This chain uses TRBV6-5 with TRBJ1-1; D remains ambiguous. V lost 0 bases and J lost 1, with 3 bases in between. There are 13 residues in the CDR3. CDR1 and CDR2 from the germline V gene are MNHEY and SVGAGI. As DNA, the CDR3 is TGTGCCAGCAGTTACTCACAGAACACTGAAGCTTTCTTT. Its translation is CASSYSQNTEAFF.

This clone was picked up one time. The chain is built from TRBV18 and TRBJ2-7; TRBD1 might be the D (6 bases). CDR1 is KGHSH and CDR2 is LQKENI in the germline V gene. This CDR3 contains 14 residues. Trimming left V 1 base short and J 6 bases short, with 13 bases between. CDR3 DNA: TGTGCCAGCTCACCACAGGGGGAATTGGGCGAGCAGTACTTC. This encodes CASSPQGELGEQYF. The full variable domain, its missing parts supplied by reference TRBV18 and TRBJ2-7, is NAGVMQNPRHLVRRRGQEARLRCSPMKGHSHVYWYRQLPEEGLKFMVYLQKENIIDESGMPKERFSAEFPKEGPSILRIQQVVRGDSAAYFCASSPQGELGEQYFGPGTRLTVT.

The DNA of the CDR3 is TGTGCCAGCAGCCGTACCCCGGGGGGCGAGACCTATAATTCACCCCTCCACTTT. This sequence encodes CASSRTPGGETYNSPLHF. The gene calls are TRBV7-2 and TRBJ1-6; D may be TRBD1 (6 bases). The CDR3 runs 18 residues. Germline V lookup: CDR1 SGHTA, CDR2 FQGNSA. The V and J ends lost 5 bases and 2 bases respectively, with 19 bases between them.

The chain employs TRBV14 and TRBJ2-7, with D maybe TRBD2 (6 bases). Trimming removed 0 bases from V and 3 bases from J, with 9 bases in between. The CDR3 has 14 amino acids. The germline gives CDR1 SGHDN, CDR2 FVKESK. The CDR3 protein is CASSQDGGIYEQYF. CDR3 nucleotide sequence: TGTGCCAGCAGCCAAGACGGGGGTATCTACGAGCAGTACTTC.

The chain uses TRBV4-1 and TRBJ1-5; no clear D. There are 15 residues in the CDR3. V gave up 0 bases and J gave up 2 bases, with 8 bases separating them. CDR1 MGHRA and CDR2 YSYEKL come from the germline V gene. The CDR3 region is CASSQDRSRNQPQHF. CDR3 in DNA: TGCGCCAGCAGCCAAGATAGGAGCCGCAATCAGCCCCAGCATTTT.

This chain joins TRBV19 and TRBJ1-2; 9 nucleotides line up with TRBD1. CDR3 length equals 17 residues. J lost 6 bases, V lost 0 bases, and 11 bases had no gene match. CDR1 and CDR2 (germline): LNHDA, SQIVND (reference sequence). The CDR3 spells CASSIDGDRARLNGYTF. For the CDR3, the DNA is TGTGCCAGTAGTATAGATGGGGACAGGGCTCGTCTGAATGGCTACACCTTC.

This clone was found a few times. The genes are TRBV19 and TRBJ1-5; no clear D gene. The CDR3 is made up of 13 amino acids. V lost 9 bases, J lost 3 bases, and 12 bases lay in between. The germline gives CDR1 LNHDA, CDR2 SQIVND (reference sequence). The CDR3 nucleotides read TGTGCCAGCACAGAACTCCCCAATCAGCCCCAGCATTTT. This gives the protein CASTELPNQPQHF.

This chain links TRBV10-3 with TRBJ2-5; 7 bases match TRBD2. V lost 9 bases, J lost 4 bases, and 2 bases stayed unmatched. The CDR3 is 11 residues long. Germline values: CDR1 ENHRY, CDR2 SYGVKD. The CDR3 nucleotides are TGTGCCATGGGGGAGGGAGAGACCCAGTACTTC. Translation: CAMGEGETQYF.

This clone was observed a single time. This rearrangement joins TRBV6-6 to TRBJ1-1, with no clear D. This CDR3 spans 13 amino acids. The germline V and J ends were trimmed by 7 bases and 1 base, with 10 bases remaining between them. Germline V gene sequence: CDR1 MNHNY, CDR2 SVGAGI (reference sequence). Here the CDR3 reads CASTHPGNTEAFF. Here the CDR3 DNA reads TGTGCCAGCACCCACCCGGGGAACACTGAAGCTTTCTTT.

This chain joins TRBV6-5 and TRBJ1-1, with 9 bases aligning to TRBD1. CDR3 size: 13 residues. The trim removed 9 bases at V and 7 bases at J, leaving 9 bases unmatched. CDR1 and CDR2 (germline): MNHEY, SVGAGI. The chain's CDR3 is CARPTGGAGEAFF. The CDR3 DNA follows: TGTGCCAGGCCCACAGGGGGCGCGGGTGAAGCTTTCTTT.

The V and J genes are TRBV11-3 and TRBJ2-7; the match to TRBD1 covers 8 bases. Germline trimming cut 8 bases from V and 6 bases from J; bases unmatched to any gene: 6. Germline CDR1 is SGHNT and CDR2 is YENEEA. The CDR3 contains 12 residues. The CDR3 nucleotides are TGTGCCAGCCGGGACAGGTTCGGCGAGCAGTACTTC. This codes for CASRDRFGEQYF.

The gene calls are TRBV6-1 and TRBJ1-4, with 8 nucleotides matching TRBD1. The CDR3 length is 15 residues. Per the germline V gene, CDR1 is MNHNS and CDR2 is SASEGT. J lost 8 bases, V lost 5 bases, and 10 bases had no gene match. The CDR3 bases are TGTGCCAGCAGTCAACGGACAGGGAAGGGGGAAAAACTGTTTTTT. Translated, it gives CASSQRTGKGEKLFF.

CDR3 protein: CAWSHRGLNQPQHF. Written as DNA, the CDR3 is TGTGCCTGGAGTCACAGGGGCCTCAATCAGCCCCAGCATTTT. The chain carries TRBV30 and TRBJ1-5; 7 bases map to TRBD1. Trimming at V came to 2 bases and at J to 3 bases, leaving 4 bases not matched to a gene. The CDR3 sequence is 14 residues long. CDR1 GTSNPN and CDR2 SVGIG come from the germline V gene (reference sequence). The entire variable domain, with the rest obtained from reference TRBV30 and TRBJ1-5, is as follows: SQTIHQWPATLVQPVGSPLSLECTVEGTSNPNLYWYRQAAGRGLQLLFYSVGIGQISSEVPQNLSASRPQDRQFILSSKKLLLSDSGFYLCAWSHRGLNQPQHFGDGTRLSIL.

To note about this clone: This sample also contains other DNA sequences that code for the same CDR3. V and J are TRBV15 and TRBJ2-7; a possible D gene is TRBD2 (5 bases). Germline assignment: CDR1 LNHNV and CDR2 YYDKDF (reference sequence). Trimming cost V 0 bases and J 3 bases, with 6 bases left between them. The CDR3 length is 13 residues. CDR3 in amino acids: CATSRDRGYEQYF. The CDR3 bases are TGTGCCACCAGCAGAGACCGGGGCTACGAGCAGTACTTC.